This T cell receptor beta chain was profiled in a study of blood T cell repertoires in COVID-19. Across the whole study: The United States, Italy and Spain provided the acute and convalescent COVID-19 samples. T cells, B-cell-depleted T cells, or PBMCs provided the cDNA or gDNA that served as material.

Germline V gene lookup returns CDR1 LNHDA and CDR2 SQIVND (reference sequence). The germline V and J ends were trimmed by 4 bases and 7 bases, with 14 bases remaining between them. The CDR3 runs 15 residues. Original methodology: How many nucleated cells were present was estimated from reference gene primer amplification. The data were produced by immunoSEQ multiplex PCR, yet TCRdb's version contains in-frame clones alone and is incomplete. V, J and clone size are those of that table, while D and trimming were read from the DNA. The sample shows about 170,000 clones, roughly 85% of them seen only once.

Sequencing was performed on peripheral blood. This chain links TRBV19 with TRBJ1-6; D is ambiguous. The sequence was obtained from a woman of 80 years or more with acute or convalescent COVID-19. This CDR3 is CASSTGISGNSPLHF. The CDR3 DNA is TGTGCCAGTAGTACAGGAATTTCGGGGAATTCACCCCTCCACTTT.